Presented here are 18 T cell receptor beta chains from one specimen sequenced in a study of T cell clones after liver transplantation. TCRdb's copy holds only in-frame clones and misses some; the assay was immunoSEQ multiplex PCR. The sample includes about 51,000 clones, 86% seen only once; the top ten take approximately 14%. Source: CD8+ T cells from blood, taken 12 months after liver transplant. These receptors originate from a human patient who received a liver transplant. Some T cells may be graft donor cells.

The DNA of the CDR3 is TGTGCCAGCAGTTTAGTTCCCAGGGGGCATGAGCAGTTCTTC. It translates to CASSLVPRGHEQFF. The chain is built from TRBV27 and TRBJ2-1; 8 nucleotides agree with TRBD1. Trimming at V came to 2 bases and at J to 8 bases, leaving 5 bases not matched to a gene. This CDR3 is built from 14 residues. Germline V gene sequence: CDR1 MNHEY, CDR2 SMNVEV (reference sequence).

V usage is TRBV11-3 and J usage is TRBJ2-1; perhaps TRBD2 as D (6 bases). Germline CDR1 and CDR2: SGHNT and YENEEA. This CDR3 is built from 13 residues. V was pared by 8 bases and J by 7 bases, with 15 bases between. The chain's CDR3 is CASGTLVNNEQFF. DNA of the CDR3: TGTGCCAGCGGGACTCTCGTCAATAATGAGCAGTTCTTC.

CDR3 nucleotides: TGTGCCAGTAGTCCCGAAGGGGCGAGGACTGAAGCTTTCTTT. It specifies CASSPEGARTEAFF. The chain uses TRBV19 and TRBJ1-1, with D tentatively TRBD1 (5 bases). The germline gives CDR1 LNHDA, CDR2 SQIVND (reference sequence). The CDR3 runs to 14 residues. Trimming left V 5 bases short and J 5 bases short, with 15 bases between.

CDR3 in amino acids: CASRADYEQYF. The CDR3 nucleotides are TGTGCCAGCAGGGCAGACTACGAGCAGTACTTC. The V gene is TRBV7-2, the J gene TRBJ2-7; D call uncertain. Germline V gene sequence: CDR1 SGHTA, CDR2 FQGNSA. V was clipped by 6 bases and J by 3 bases, with 6 bases between them. The CDR3 is made up of 11 amino acids.

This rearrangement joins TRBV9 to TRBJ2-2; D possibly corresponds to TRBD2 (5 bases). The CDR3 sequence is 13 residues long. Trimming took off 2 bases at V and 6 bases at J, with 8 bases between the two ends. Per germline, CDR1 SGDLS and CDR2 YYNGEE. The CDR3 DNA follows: TGTGCCAGCAGCGTCAGCGGTTCCGGGGAGCTGTTTTTT. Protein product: CASSVSGSGELFF.

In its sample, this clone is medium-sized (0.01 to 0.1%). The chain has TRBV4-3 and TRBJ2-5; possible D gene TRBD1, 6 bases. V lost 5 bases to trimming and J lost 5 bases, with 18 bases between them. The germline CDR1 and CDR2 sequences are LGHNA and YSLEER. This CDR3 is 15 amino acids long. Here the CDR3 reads CASSWGGGPQETQYF. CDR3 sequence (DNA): TGCGCCAGCAGCTGGGGTGGGGGCCCACAGGAGACCCAGTACTTC.

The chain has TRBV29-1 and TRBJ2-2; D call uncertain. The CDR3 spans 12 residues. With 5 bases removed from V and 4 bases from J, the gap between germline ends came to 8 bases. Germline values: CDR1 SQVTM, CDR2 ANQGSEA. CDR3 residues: CSVPLSTGELFF. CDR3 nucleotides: TGCAGCGTTCCTCTCTCCACCGGGGAGCTGTTTTTT.

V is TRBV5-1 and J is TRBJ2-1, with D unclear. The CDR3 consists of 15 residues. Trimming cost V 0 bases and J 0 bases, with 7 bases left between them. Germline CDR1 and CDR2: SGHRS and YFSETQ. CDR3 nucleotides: TGCGCCAGCAGCTTGGATTGGAGCTCCTACAATGAGCAGTTCTTC. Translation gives CASSLDWSSYNEQFF.

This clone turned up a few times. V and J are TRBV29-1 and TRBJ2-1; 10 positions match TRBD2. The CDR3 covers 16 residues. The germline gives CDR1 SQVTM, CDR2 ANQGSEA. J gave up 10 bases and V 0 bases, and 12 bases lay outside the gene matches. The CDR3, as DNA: TGCAGCGTTGAAGATCGATCGCTAGCGGGGGTTTACGAGCAGTTCTTC. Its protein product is CSVEDRSLAGVYEQFF.

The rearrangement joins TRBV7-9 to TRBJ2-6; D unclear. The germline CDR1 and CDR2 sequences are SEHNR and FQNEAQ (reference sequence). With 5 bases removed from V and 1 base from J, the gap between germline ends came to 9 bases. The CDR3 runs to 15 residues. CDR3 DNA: TGTGCCAGCAGCCGAACAGAGTCTGGGGCCAACGTCCTGACTTTC. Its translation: CASSRTESGANVLTF.

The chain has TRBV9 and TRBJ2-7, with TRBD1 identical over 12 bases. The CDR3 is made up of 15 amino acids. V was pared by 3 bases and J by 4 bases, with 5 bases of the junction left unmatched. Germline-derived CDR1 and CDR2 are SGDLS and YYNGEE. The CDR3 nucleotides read TGTGCCAGCAGCGGGGGGACAGGGGGCACATACGAGCAGTACTTC. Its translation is CASSGGTGGTYEQYF.

The CDR3: CASTPSPNQPQHF. The CDR3 DNA sequence: TGTGCCAGTACACCCTCCCCCAATCAGCCCCAGCATTTT. This rearrangement joins TRBV19 to TRBJ1-5; D gene uncertain. The CDR3 has 13 amino acids. The V end lost 7 bases, the J end lost 3 bases, and 10 bases lay between the germline ends. The germline gives CDR1 LNHDA, CDR2 SQIVND (reference sequence).

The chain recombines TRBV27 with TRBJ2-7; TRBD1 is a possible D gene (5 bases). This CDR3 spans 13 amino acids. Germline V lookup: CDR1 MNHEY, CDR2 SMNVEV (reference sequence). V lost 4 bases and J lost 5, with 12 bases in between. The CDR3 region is CASSYQGRDEQYF. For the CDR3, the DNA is TGTGCCAGCAGTTATCAGGGTAGGGACGAGCAGTACTTC.

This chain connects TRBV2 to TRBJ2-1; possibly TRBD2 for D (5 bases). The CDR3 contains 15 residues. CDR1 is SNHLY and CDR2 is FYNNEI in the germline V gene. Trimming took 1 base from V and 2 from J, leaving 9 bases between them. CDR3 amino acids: CASSEGGYAYNEQFF. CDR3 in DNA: TGTGCCAGCAGTGAAGGAGGGTACGCCTACAATGAGCAGTTCTTC.

DNA for the CDR3: TGTGCCAGCAGTGACTCTGTGAACACCGGGGAGCTGTTTTTT. This sequence encodes CASSDSVNTGELFF. This chain links TRBV6-4 with TRBJ2-2; D is unresolved. Germline-derived CDR1 and CDR2 are MRHNA and SNTAGT. The CDR3 length is 14 residues. Trimming stripped 0 bases from V and 1 base from J, with 3 bases between.

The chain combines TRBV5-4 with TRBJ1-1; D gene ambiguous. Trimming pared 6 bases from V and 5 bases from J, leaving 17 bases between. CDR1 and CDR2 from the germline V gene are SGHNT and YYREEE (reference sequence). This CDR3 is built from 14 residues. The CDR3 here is CASTVYRVGTEAFF. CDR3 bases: TGTGCCAGCACCGTCTACAGAGTTGGGACTGAAGCTTTCTTT. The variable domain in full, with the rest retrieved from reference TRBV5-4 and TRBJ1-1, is ETGVTQSPTHLIKTRGQQVTLRCSSQSGHNTVSWYQQALGQGPQFIFQYYREEENGRGNFPPRFSGLQFPNYSSELNVNALELDDSALYLCASTVYRVGTEAFFGQGTRLTVV.

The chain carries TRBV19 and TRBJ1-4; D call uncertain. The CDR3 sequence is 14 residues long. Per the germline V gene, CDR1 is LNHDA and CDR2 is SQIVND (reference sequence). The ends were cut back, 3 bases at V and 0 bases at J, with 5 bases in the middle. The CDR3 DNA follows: TGTGCCAGTAGTATTTTTGCAACTAATGAAAAACTGTTTTTT. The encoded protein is CASSIFATNEKLFF.

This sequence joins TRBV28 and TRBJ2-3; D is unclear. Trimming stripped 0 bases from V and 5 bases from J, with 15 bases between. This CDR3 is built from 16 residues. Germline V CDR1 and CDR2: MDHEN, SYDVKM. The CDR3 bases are TGTGCCAGCAGTTTATGGAGCAAATCCGTCGGAGATACGCAGTATTTT. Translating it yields CASSLWSKSVGDTQYF.